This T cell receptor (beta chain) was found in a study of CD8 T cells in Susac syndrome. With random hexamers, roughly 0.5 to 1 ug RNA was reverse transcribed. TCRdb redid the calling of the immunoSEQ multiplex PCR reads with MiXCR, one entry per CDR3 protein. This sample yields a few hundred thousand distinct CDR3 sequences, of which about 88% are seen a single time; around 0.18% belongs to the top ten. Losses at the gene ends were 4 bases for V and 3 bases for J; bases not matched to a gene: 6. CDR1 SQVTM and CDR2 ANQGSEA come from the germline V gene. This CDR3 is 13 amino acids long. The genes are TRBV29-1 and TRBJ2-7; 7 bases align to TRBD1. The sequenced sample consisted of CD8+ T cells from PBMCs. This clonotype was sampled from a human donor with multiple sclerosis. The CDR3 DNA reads TGCAGCGTTGTTGAGGGGGCGAGCTACGAGCAGTACTTC. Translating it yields CSVVEGASYEQYF.